Shown below are 21 T cell receptor beta chains from a single sample sequenced in a study of cytomegalovirus exposure and HLA in healthy donors. PCR primers comprised 60 Vbeta and 13 Jbeta primers. Produced via immunoSEQ multiplex PCR; TCRdb's table is partial and in-frame only. Of roughly 110,000 clones listed, roughly 74% are singletons. The sequencing sample was made of PBMCs. These receptors originate from a middle-aged man in good health and CMV-seronegative.

The chain combines TRBV7-8 with TRBJ1-1; the match to TRBD1 covers 8 bases. V trimming: 2 bases; J trimming: 3 bases; junction bases outside the gene matches: 5. There are 15 residues in the CDR3. Germline loops: CDR1 SGHVS, CDR2 FQNEAQ. The chain's CDR3 is CASSLQGAAYTEAFF. The CDR3 DNA sequence: TGTGCCAGCAGCTTACAGGGGGCCGCGTACACTGAAGCTTTCTTT.

The V and J genes are TRBV6-1 and TRBJ2-5; 8 nucleotides agree with TRBD1. The better agreement between TRBJ2-7 and the DNA end casts doubt on the J call. This CDR3 contains 15 residues. The germline gives CDR1 MNHNS, CDR2 SASEGT. As DNA, the CDR3 is TGTGCCAGCAGTGATTTTGACAGGGGAGTTGACGAGCAGTACTTC. This gives the protein CASSDFDRGVDEQYF.

This chain joins TRBV5-1 and TRBJ1-1, with D perhaps matching TRBD1 (6 bases). CDR3 length equals 15 residues. Trimming took 3 bases from V and 2 from J, leaving 14 bases between them. Germline loops: CDR1 SGHRS, CDR2 YFSETQ. For the CDR3, the DNA is TGCGCCAGCAGCTCAACAGGGCCGGACAACACTGAAGCTTTCTTT. Translating gives CASSSTGPDNTEAFF.

The chain recombines TRBV11-2 with TRBJ2-7; perhaps TRBD2 as D (6 bases). The CDR3 sequence is 13 residues long. Looked up from germline, CDR1 is SGHAT and CDR2 is FQNNGV. V was shortened by 5 bases and J by 4 bases, with 12 bases between the two germline ends. In nucleotides, the CDR3 is TGTGCCAGCAGCCGGATGGAGGGGTACGAGCAGTACTTC. It translates to CASSRMEGYEQYF.

This rearrangement joins TRBV5-1 to TRBJ1-2; 8 nucleotides line up with TRBD1. CDR1 SGHRS and CDR2 YFSETQ come from the germline V gene. V lost 1 base, J lost 8 bases, and 7 bases stayed unmatched. The CDR3 has 14 amino acids. Here the CDR3 reads CASSLRQGRDGYTF. In DNA form, the CDR3 reads TGCGCCAGCAGCTTGAGACAGGGGAGGGACGGCTACACCTTC.

The chain carries TRBV6-5 and TRBJ1-3; 7 nucleotides agree with TRBD1. Germline trimming cut 5 bases from V and 5 bases from J; bases unmatched to any gene: 6. Germline V gives CDR1 MNHEY, CDR2 SVGAGI. This CDR3 is 14 amino acids long. The CDR3 sequence is CASSKTGSRNTIYF. The CDR3 nucleotides read TGTGCCAGCAGTAAGACAGGGTCTAGAAACACCATATATTTT.

The chain has TRBV7-2 and TRBJ2-5; 7 bases line up with TRBD2. Germline V gene sequence: CDR1 SGHTA, CDR2 FQGNSA. V dropped 5 bases and J dropped 1; count of bases not matched to a gene: 10. This CDR3 contains 16 residues. The DNA of the CDR3 is TGTGCCAGCAGCCCGAGGGGCGGGGGATTCCAAGAGACCCAGTACTTC. Protein sequence: CASSPRGGGFQETQYF.

On this clone itself: The germline gene is not matched at one end of the junction; a read error may be the cause. V and J are TRBV7-9 and TRBJ1-4; 7 positions agree with TRBD1. Germline assignment: CDR1 SEHNR and CDR2 FQNEAQ (reference sequence). The CDR3 is 14 amino acids. CDR3: CSSSLGQSNEKLFF. CDR3 DNA sequence: TGTTCCAGCAGCCTGGGACAGTCAAATGAAAAACTGTTTTTT.

The V gene is TRBV19, the J gene TRBJ1-2; 7 nucleotides align to TRBD1. The CDR3 runs 15 residues. With 5 bases clipped from V and 8 bases from J, the junction kept 14 bases outside the gene matches. CDR1 is LNHDA and CDR2 is SQIVND in the germline V gene (reference sequence). CDR3 amino acids: CASSPNTGRQGGYTF. The CDR3, as DNA: TGTGCCAGTAGTCCCAACACGGGTCGACAGGGAGGCTACACCTTC.

The V call is TRBV2, the J call TRBJ1-1; D is unresolved. Germline V gene sequence: CDR1 SNHLY, CDR2 FYNNEI. The ends were cut back, 2 bases at V and 4 bases at J, with 14 bases in the middle. The CDR3 has 15 amino acids. As DNA, the CDR3 is TGTGCCAGCAGTGAACTTTGGGGAGGCGGCACTGAAGCTTTCTTT. Translating it yields CASSELWGGGTEAFF.

This chain uses TRBV4-1 with TRBJ2-1, with TRBD2 matching 12 bases. V gave up 4 bases and J gave up 9 bases; unmatched junction bases: 7. The CDR3 runs 15 residues. Per germline, CDR1 MGHRA and CDR2 YSYEKL. This chain's CDR3 is CASSRSSGGAPEQFF. The CDR3 DNA reads as TGCGCCAGCAGCCGTTCTAGCGGGGGGGCCCCTGAGCAGTTCTTC.

The chain couples TRBV5-1 to TRBJ1-1; D uncertain. The V and J ends lost 0 bases and 8 bases respectively, with 11 bases between them. The CDR3 has 13 amino acids. The germline gives CDR1 SGHRS, CDR2 YFSETQ. CDR3 residues: CASSLEAQREAFF. As DNA, the CDR3 is TGCGCCAGCAGCTTGGAGGCCCAGAGGGAAGCTTTCTTT.

This chain links TRBV6-4 with TRBJ2-6; the D is unclear. Per the germline V gene, CDR1 is MRHNA and CDR2 is SNTAGT. CDR3 length: 14 amino acids. V shed 4 bases and J shed 4 bases, with 8 bases lying between them. CDR3 in amino acids: CASSASAGANVLTF. CDR3 bases: TGTGCCAGCAGTGCGTCTGCGGGGGCCAACGTCCTGACTTTC.

J is TRBJ1-2 and V is TRBV10-1; a possible D gene is TRBD1 (6 bases). CDR1 and CDR2 from the germline V gene are WNHNN and SYGVQD (reference sequence). This CDR3 contains 13 residues. Between the trimmed V and J ends, which lost 2 bases and 2 bases, there was a span of 6 bases. Here the CDR3 reads CASSEDRNYGYTF. The DNA of the CDR3 is TGCGCCAGCAGTGAGGACAGGAACTATGGCTACACCTTC.

The rearrangement links TRBV6-5 to TRBJ1-1; 9 bases are a match to TRBD1. Losses at the gene ends were 5 bases for V and 1 base for J; bases not matched to a gene: 5. This CDR3 spans 15 amino acids. Germline V gives CDR1 MNHEY, CDR2 SVGAGI. As DNA, the CDR3 is TGTGCCAGCAGTATGGGGACAGGGCGGAACACTGAAGCTTTCTTT. Protein: CASSMGTGRNTEAFF.

This chain uses TRBV5-5 with TRBJ2-5; 10 positions match TRBD1. This CDR3 comprises 14 residues. Germline values: CDR1 SGHKS, CDR2 YYEKEE (reference sequence). Germline trimming cut 3 bases from V and 5 bases from J; bases unmatched to any gene: 4. The DNA of the CDR3 is TGTGCCAGCAGCTCGACAGGGGGCGCGGAGACCCAGTACTTC. This gives the protein CASSSTGGAETQYF.

The CDR3, as DNA: TGCGCCAGCAGCTCTGGAGGGGGCGGGGATGAAAAACTGTTTTTT. Translating gives CASSSGGGGDEKLFF. The chain combines TRBV5-1 with TRBJ1-4; 7 bases line up with TRBD1. Trimming cost V 3 bases and J 6 bases; bases outside gene matches: 8. From germline, CDR1 is SGHRS and CDR2 YFSETQ. This CDR3 has 15 amino acids.

The CDR3 DNA sequence: TGTGCCACCAGCAGAGATATCCAGGGGGAGGGCTACACCTTC. It yields the protein CATSRDIQGEGYTF. V and J are TRBV15 and TRBJ1-2; 7 positions agree with TRBD1. The CDR3 consists of 14 residues. V dropped 0 bases and J dropped 8; count of bases not matched to a gene: 6. CDR1 is LNHNV and CDR2 is YYDKDF in the germline V gene (reference sequence).

The rearrangement uses TRBV27 and TRBJ1-2; maybe TRBD1 (6 bases). The V gene lost 5 bases and the J gene lost 4 bases, with 20 bases spanning the gap. This CDR3 has 16 residues. Germline CDR1 and CDR2: MNHEY and SMNVEV (reference sequence). The CDR3 coding sequence is TGTGCCAGCAGTCCGGGTATAGGGGGAGGGGGCTATGGCTACACCTTC. This sequence encodes CASSPGIGGGGYGYTF.

V and J are TRBV14 and TRBJ2-2; D is possibly TRBD1 (7 bases). The V end was cut by 0 bases, the J end by 13 bases, with 21 bases between. This CDR3 has 16 residues. Germline CDR1 is SGHDN and CDR2 is FVKESK. In DNA, the CDR3 is TGTGCCAGCAGCCAAGATCGGAGAGGGGGCAAGGAGGGGCTGTTTTTT. Protein sequence: CASSQDRRGGKEGLFF.

The V and J genes are TRBV5-1 and TRBJ2-3, with D uncertain. The V and J ends lost 0 bases and 3 bases respectively, with 8 bases between them. In germline, CDR1 is SGHRS, CDR2 YFSETQ. The CDR3 runs 14 residues. CDR3 in amino acids: CASSLASETDTQYF. The CDR3 bases are TGCGCCAGCAGCTTGGCTTCAGAAACAGATACGCAGTATTTT.